These T cell receptor beta chains were read from a single sample in a study of blood T cells in healthy people across ages. TCRdb itself ran the 5' RACE reads through MiXCR, one entry per CDR3 protein. The table lists 450,000 to 700,000 distinct CDR3 sequences, roughly a quarter of them singletons. Sequencing input: blood. The receptors here all came from a woman in her seventies in good health. CDR3s include the opening cysteine and the closing phenylalanine or tryptophan. D genes are given only for firm matches. Where a row states a size, it is once, few, many or the class of an expanded clone; other rows omit it.

d_call: -
v_call: TRBV28
cdr3_length: 13
clone_size: -
j_call: TRBJ1-5
cdr3_aa: CASSSTAYQPQHF
cdr3_nt: TGTGCCAGCAGTTCCACGGCTTATCAGCCCCAGCATTTT

d_call: -
v_call: TRBV5-1
cdr3_length: 14
clone_size: -
j_call: TRBJ1-1
cdr3_aa: CASSPWGVYTEAFF
cdr3_nt: TGCGCCAGCAGCCCCTGGGGGGTGTACACTGAAGCTTTCTTT

d_call: -
v_call: TRBV7-3
cdr3_length: 13
clone_size: -
j_call: TRBJ2-5
cdr3_aa: CASSSGPEGTQYF
cdr3_nt: TGTGCCAGCAGCTCCGGGCCCGAGGGGACCCAGTACTTC

d_call: -
v_call: TRBV27
cdr3_length: 15
clone_size: -
j_call: TRBJ1-5
cdr3_aa: CASSLRGNGDQPQHF
cdr3_nt: TGTGCCAGCAGTTTAAGGGGTAACGGGGATCAGCCCCAGCATTTT

d_call: -
v_call: TRBV5-1
cdr3_length: 15
clone_size: few
j_call: TRBJ2-1
cdr3_aa: CASSEGSSSYNEQFF
cdr3_nt: TGCGCCAGCAGTGAGGGCTCTAGCTCCTACAATGAGCAGTTCTTC

d_call: -
v_call: TRBV15
cdr3_length: 12
clone_size: few
j_call: TRBJ2-7
cdr3_aa: CATSRDGHEQYF
cdr3_nt: TGTGCCACCAGCAGAGACGGGCACGAGCAGTACTTC

d_call: -
v_call: TRBV19
cdr3_length: 13
clone_size: -
j_call: TRBJ1-5
cdr3_aa: CATQRPGDQPQHF
cdr3_nt: TGTGCCACACAACGCCCCGGGGACCAGCCCCAGCATTTT

d_call: TRBD1
v_call: TRBV7-8
cdr3_length: 15
clone_size: few
j_call: TRBJ1-2
cdr3_aa: CASSLDRELDYGYTF
cdr3_nt: TGTGCCAGCAGCTTGGACAGGGAATTGGACTATGGCTACACCTTC

d_call: -
v_call: TRBV2
cdr3_length: 13
clone_size: -
j_call: TRBJ2-2
cdr3_aa: CASSYRITGELFF
cdr3_nt: TGTGCCAGCAGTTACAGGATAACCGGGGAGCTGTTTTTT

d_call: -
v_call: TRBV5-1
cdr3_length: 16
clone_size: -
j_call: TRBJ1-1
cdr3_aa: CASSLDGGSVSTEAFF
cdr3_nt: TGCGCCAGCAGCTTGGATGGGGGGTCGGTGAGCACTGAAGCTTTCTTT

d_call: -
v_call: TRBV29-1
cdr3_length: 12
clone_size: -
j_call: TRBJ2-3
cdr3_aa: CSVDEGNDMQYF
cdr3_nt: TGCAGCGTTGACGAGGGGAACGATATGCAGTATTTT

d_call: -
v_call: TRBV10-3
cdr3_length: 12
clone_size: -
j_call: TRBJ2-1
cdr3_aa: CAISDNTDEQFF
cdr3_nt: TGTGCCATCAGTGACAATACGGATGAGCAGTTCTTC

d_call: -
v_call: TRBV4-1
cdr3_length: 19
clone_size: -
j_call: TRBJ1-5
cdr3_aa: CASSQEWAGGLYSNQPQHF
cdr3_nt: TGCGCCAGCAGCCAAGAGTGGGCAGGCGGACTCTATAGCAATCAGCCCCAGCATTTT

d_call: TRBD1
v_call: TRBV29-1
cdr3_length: 11
clone_size: few
j_call: TRBJ1-2
cdr3_aa: CSDRQGDGYTF
cdr3_nt: TGCAGCGATCGACAGGGCGACGGCTACACCTTC

d_call: TRBD2
v_call: TRBV20-1
cdr3_length: 16
clone_size: -
j_call: TRBJ2-1
cdr3_aa: CSAGGPSRGSNNEQFF
cdr3_nt: TGCAGTGCGGGAGGGCCATCGCGGGGGTCTAACAATGAGCAGTTCTTC

d_call: -
v_call: TRBV5-8
cdr3_length: 16
clone_size: -
j_call: TRBJ1-1
cdr3_aa: CASSEGRRFSGTEAFF
cdr3_nt: TGTGCCAGCAGCGAAGGGAGGAGGTTTAGTGGCACTGAAGCTTTCTTT

d_call: -
v_call: TRBV19
cdr3_length: 15
clone_size: -
j_call: TRBJ1-2
cdr3_aa: CATSVDISRGSGYTF
cdr3_nt: TGTGCCACCTCGGTGGACATTTCGAGGGGCTCCGGCTACACCTTC

d_call: -
v_call: TRBV18
cdr3_length: 14
clone_size: -
j_call: TRBJ1-4
cdr3_aa: CASSPPGTGEKLFF
cdr3_nt: TGTGCCAGCTCACCACCCGGGACGGGTGAAAAACTGTTTTTT

d_call: -
v_call: TRBV5-1
cdr3_length: 12
clone_size: few
j_call: TRBJ2-1
cdr3_aa: CASSLESDEQFF
cdr3_nt: TGCGCCAGCAGCTTGGAGTCCGATGAGCAGTTCTTC

d_call: TRBD1
v_call: TRBV2
cdr3_length: 11
clone_size: -
j_call: TRBJ2-3
cdr3_aa: CASRSGTGQYF
cdr3_nt: TGTGCCAGCAGGTCCGGGACAGGCCAGTATTTT

d_call: -
v_call: TRBV6-2/TRBV6-3
cdr3_length: 15
clone_size: -
j_call: TRBJ2-5
cdr3_aa: CASSPPTEPLETQYF
cdr3_nt: TGTGCCAGCAGTCCCCCGACGGAGCCTTTAGAGACCCAGTACTTC

d_call: TRBD2
v_call: TRBV20-1
cdr3_length: 17
clone_size: -
j_call: TRBJ2-5
cdr3_aa: CSATTGTSGSGSETQYF
cdr3_nt: TGCAGTGCTACCACCGGGACTAGCGGGAGCGGAAGTGAGACCCAGTACTTC

d_call: TRBD1
v_call: TRBV18
cdr3_length: 18
clone_size: -
j_call: TRBJ2-6
cdr3_aa: CASSPETGKGSGANVLTF
cdr3_nt: TGTGCCAGCTCACCTGAGACAGGGAAAGGCTCTGGGGCCAACGTCCTGACTTTC

d_call: TRBD1
v_call: TRBV9
cdr3_length: 14
clone_size: -
j_call: TRBJ1-1
cdr3_aa: CASSPGQGHTEAFF
cdr3_nt: TGTGCCAGCAGCCCGGGACAGGGGCACACTGAAGCTTTCTTT

d_call: -
v_call: TRBV7-2
cdr3_length: 13
clone_size: few
j_call: TRBJ2-5
cdr3_aa: CASSSPSSETQYF
cdr3_nt: TGTGCCAGCAGCTCCCCTAGTAGTGAGACCCAGTACTTC

d_call: -
v_call: TRBV3-1
cdr3_length: 12
clone_size: -
j_call: TRBJ2-3
cdr3_aa: CASSQRGNTQYF
cdr3_nt: TGTGCCAGCAGCCAACGGGGGAATACGCAGTATTTT

d_call: TRBD1
v_call: TRBV5-1
cdr3_length: 18
clone_size: few
j_call: TRBJ2-1
cdr3_aa: CASSLRGRRQGELNEQFF
cdr3_nt: TGCGCCAGCAGCTTGCGTGGCCGACGACAGGGTGAACTAAATGAGCAGTTCTTC

d_call: TRBD2
v_call: TRBV7-7
cdr3_length: 15
clone_size: -
j_call: TRBJ2-1
cdr3_aa: CASSLELAAYNEQFF
cdr3_nt: TGTGCCAGCAGCTTAGAACTAGCGGCCTACAATGAGCAGTTCTTC

d_call: -
v_call: TRBV4-2
cdr3_length: 15
clone_size: few
j_call: TRBJ2-5
cdr3_aa: CASSQEMAGEGTQYF
cdr3_nt: TGTGCCAGCAGCCAAGAAATGGCAGGGGAGGGGACCCAGTACTTC

d_call: -
v_call: TRBV29-1
cdr3_length: 14
clone_size: few
j_call: TRBJ2-1
cdr3_aa: CSAVPVAGANEQFF
cdr3_nt: TGCAGCGCCGTTCCCGTGGCAGGAGCTAATGAGCAGTTCTTC

d_call: TRBD2
v_call: TRBV20-1
cdr3_length: 15
clone_size: many
j_call: TRBJ2-3
cdr3_aa: CSAGSSGGAGDTQYF
cdr3_nt: TGCAGTGCTGGCTCTAGCGGGGGGGCCGGGGATACGCAGTATTTT

d_call: -
v_call: TRBV18
cdr3_length: 15
clone_size: few
j_call: TRBJ1-2
cdr3_aa: CASSPNESPSYGYTF
cdr3_nt: TGTGCCAGCTCACCAAACGAGTCCCCGAGTTATGGCTACACCTTC

d_call: -
v_call: TRBV18
cdr3_length: 14
clone_size: -
j_call: TRBJ1-2
cdr3_aa: CASSPRDGPESYTF
cdr3_nt: TGTGCCAGCTCACCCCGGGACGGTCCCGAGAGCTACACCTTC

d_call: TRBD1
v_call: TRBV20-1
cdr3_length: 14
clone_size: many
j_call: TRBJ1-1
cdr3_aa: CSARDLRQGIEAFF
cdr3_nt: TGCAGTGCTAGAGATCTCCGACAGGGGATAGAAGCTTTCTTT

d_call: TRBD2
v_call: TRBV7-2
cdr3_length: 16
clone_size: -
j_call: TRBJ2-5
cdr3_aa: CASSPKSGAHQETQYF
cdr3_nt: TGTGCCAGCAGCCCTAAAAGCGGGGCCCACCAAGAGACCCAGTACTTC

d_call: -
v_call: TRBV20-1
cdr3_length: 13
clone_size: -
j_call: TRBJ1-5
cdr3_aa: CSARAGFNQPQHF
cdr3_nt: TGCAGTGCTAGAGCAGGTTTCAATCAGCCCCAGCATTTT

d_call: -
v_call: TRBV20-1
cdr3_length: 11
clone_size: -
j_call: TRBJ2-5
cdr3_aa: CSALRADRMFF
cdr3_nt: TGCAGTGCCCTCAGGGCCGATAGGATGTTCTTC

d_call: TRBD2
v_call: TRBV12-3/TRBV12-4
cdr3_length: 15
clone_size: -
j_call: TRBJ2-1
cdr3_aa: CASSLGLAGVGEQFF
cdr3_nt: TGTGCCAGCAGTTTGGGGCTAGCGGGAGTAGGTGAGCAGTTCTTC

d_call: -
v_call: TRBV4-1
cdr3_length: 16
clone_size: few
j_call: TRBJ2-1
cdr3_aa: CASSQDDRITYNEQFF
cdr3_nt: TGCGCCAGCAGCCAAGACGACAGGATCACCTACAATGAGCAGTTCTTC